This entry lists 30 T cell receptor beta chains sequenced from one sample in a study of T cells after yellow fever vaccination. From the 5' RACE reads, TCRdb called clonotypes with MiXCR, one entry per CDR3 protein. The table includes fewer than 450,000 distinct CDR3 sequences, approximately 8% detected once. The source material was PBMCs, sampled more than 40 days after the first yellow fever vaccination. The source of these receptors is a man between 18 and 29 years old who received the YFV17D yellow fever vaccine.

The chain is built from TRBV5-4 and TRBJ2-7; possibly TRBD1 for D (5 bases). CDR3 size: 13 residues. Germline-derived CDR1 and CDR2 are SGHNT and YYREEE (reference sequence). Trimming took 4 bases from V and 3 from J, leaving 11 bases between them. The CDR3 sequence: CASSPGASYEQYV. DNA of the CDR3: TGTGCCAGCAGCCCTGGGGCTAGCTACGAGCAGTACGTC.

The rearrangement uses TRBV25-1 and TRBJ2-5, with D perhaps TRBD1 (6 bases). Germline lookup yields CDR1 MGHDK and CDR2 SYGVNS. This CDR3 comprises 15 residues. V was pared by 5 bases and J by 5 bases, with 18 bases between. The CDR3, as DNA: TGTGCCAGCAGTTTCACAGGGAGCGCCCGGGAGACCCAGTACTTC. The encoded protein is CASSFTGSARETQYF.

This clonotype was recorded many times. The chain recombines TRBV3-1 with TRBJ2-2; possible D gene TRBD2, 6 bases. The germline CDR1 and CDR2 sequences are LGHDT and YNNKEL (reference sequence). Trimming removed 3 bases from V and 6 bases from J, with 8 bases in between. The CDR3 sequence is 13 residues long. CDR3 sequence reads: CASSHRDSGELFF. CDR3 nucleotides: TGTGCCAGCAGCCATAGGGACTCCGGGGAGCTGTTTTTT.

This clonotype came up many times. The chain recombines TRBV10-3 with TRBJ2-4, with TRBD2 as a possible D gene (6 bases). CDR3 length equals 14 residues. V lost 3 bases to trimming and J lost 7 bases, with 13 bases between them. Germline V gene sequence: CDR1 ENHRY, CDR2 SYGVKD. CDR3 bases: TGTGCCATCAGTGATGGGGCCAGCGGGAACATTCAGTACTTC. Amino acids: CAISDGASGNIQYF.

This clonotype was observed a handful of times. The gene calls are TRBV6-1 and TRBJ1-2, with D hard to call. The CDR3 covers 13 residues. Germline CDR1 MNHNS, CDR2 SASEGT. The V and J ends lost 8 bases and 2 bases respectively, with 12 bases between them. CDR3 protein: CASARVSNYGYTF. CDR3 DNA sequence: TGTGCCAGCGCACGGGTTTCCAACTATGGCTACACCTTC.

This clonotype was counted a few times. The J gene is TRBJ2-7, the V gene TRBV9; TRBD1 matches 7 bases. CDR3 length: 14 amino acids. Trimming cost V 3 bases and J 3 bases; bases outside gene matches: 6. CDR1 and CDR2 from the germline V gene are SGDLS and YYNGEE. CDR3 amino acids: CASSASDRVYEQYF. In DNA form, the CDR3 reads TGTGCCAGCAGCGCCTCTGACAGGGTCTACGAGCAGTACTTC.

This clonotype has a handful of counts. The chain recombines TRBV11-1 with TRBJ2-3, with 11 bases that match TRBD2. Trimming cost V 0 bases and J 0 bases; bases outside gene matches: 8. Germline CDR1 SGHAT, CDR2 FQDESV (reference sequence). This CDR3 has 19 residues. The CDR3 loop reads CASSLARILAGVSTDTQYF. The CDR3 DNA sequence: TGTGCCAGCAGCTTAGCCCGGATACTAGCGGGGGTGAGCACAGATACGCAGTATTTT.

V and J are TRBV7-9 and TRBJ1-2; D gene unclear. The V and J ends lost 5 bases and 4 bases respectively, with 11 bases between them. Germline CDR1 SEHNR, CDR2 FQNEAQ (reference sequence). The length of the CDR3 is 13 residues. The CDR3 region has the DNA TGTGCCAGCAGCGCGGGCTCGGCCTATGGCTACACCTTC. It specifies CASSAGSAYGYTF.

Only a few counts were recorded for this clonotype. The gene calls are TRBV4-2 and TRBJ2-3, with 8 bases that match TRBD1. CDR3 length: 15 amino acids. CDR1 and CDR2 (germline): LGHNA, YNFKEQ. Unmatched junction bases numbered 7, after V lost 7 bases and J lost 1 base. In nucleotides, the CDR3 is TGTGCCAGCACCCCAGGGGGCGTGGGCACAGATACGCAGTATTTT. As protein: CASTPGGVGTDTQYF.

This clonotype was seen only a few times. This chain links TRBV3-1 with TRBJ2-1; D is possibly TRBD2 (5 bases). The V end was cut by 1 base, the J end by 9 bases, with 13 bases between. The CDR3 covers 14 residues. CDR1 LGHDT and CDR2 YNNKEL come from the germline V gene (reference sequence). CDR3: CASSQALALGEQFF. In DNA, the CDR3 is TGTGCCAGCAGCCAAGCCCTAGCACTCGGTGAGCAGTTCTTC.

J is TRBJ1-1 and V is TRBV7-9; TRBD1 matches 7 bases. CDR3 length: 13 amino acids. With 4 bases clipped from V and 6 bases from J, the junction kept 5 bases outside the gene matches. Germline V gives CDR1 SEHNR, CDR2 FQNEAQ (reference sequence). The CDR3 bases are TGTGCCAGCAGCTCCTCCCAGGGGGCTGAAGCTTTCTTT. It encodes CASSSSQGAEAFF.

This clonotype showed up just a few times. The V gene is TRBV9, the J gene TRBJ2-5, with 9 bases fitting TRBD1. The CDR3 covers 17 residues. V was pared by 0 bases and J by 1 base, with 7 bases of the junction left unmatched. CDR1 and CDR2 (germline): SGDLS, YYNGEE. DNA of the CDR3: TGTGCCAGCAGCGTAGCTCCACAGGGGGCCTCCCAAGAGACCCAGTACTTC. This translates into CASSVAPQGASQETQYF.

The CDR3 loop is CASSFGVDNQPQHF. The CDR3 DNA is TGTGCCAGCAGTTTCGGGGTCGACAATCAGCCCCAGCATTTT. This chain links TRBV12-3 or TRBV12-4 with TRBJ1-5; no definite D call. V lost 3 bases and J 3 bases, leaving 9 bases between the germline ends. This CDR3 is 14 amino acids long.

This clonotype showed up just once. The chain recombines TRBV4-1 with TRBJ2-1; tentative D call: TRBD1 (5 bases). CDR3 size: 16 residues. The germline CDR1 and CDR2 sequences are MGHRA and YSYEKL. V dropped 1 base and J dropped 0 bases, with 10 bases sitting between them. CDR3 nucleotide sequence: TGCGCCAGCAGCCAAGTCGACAGCAGCTCCTACAATGAGCAGTTCTTC. Its protein product is CASSQVDSSSYNEQFF.

This clonotype was picked up many times. The chain joins TRBV29-1 to TRBJ2-1, with TRBD2 matching over 8 bases. The CDR3 extends over 14 amino acids. Trimming took 2 bases from V and 2 from J; bases not matched to a gene: 2. The V gene's germline CDR1 is SQVTM and CDR2 ANQGSEA. The CDR3 loop reads CSVELAGPYNEQFF. In DNA, the CDR3 is TGCAGCGTTGAATTAGCGGGACCCTACAATGAGCAGTTCTTC.

In its sample, this clonotype was seen a few times. V and J are TRBV7-2 and TRBJ1-5, with 7 bases lining up with TRBD1. V lost 5 bases to trimming and J lost 0 bases; unmatched junction nucleotides: 7. CDR3 size: 16 residues. Germline V gene data show CDR1 as SGHTA and CDR2 as FQGNSA. CDR3 residues: CASSQGQPYSNQPQHF. Written as DNA, the CDR3 is TGTGCCAGCAGCCAGGGACAGCCTTATAGCAATCAGCCCCAGCATTTT. Based on the CDR3 plus reference TRBV7-2 and TRBJ1-5, the full variable domain is GAGVSQSPSNKVTEKGKDVELRCDPISGHTALYWYRQSLGQGLEFLIYFQGNSAPDKSGLPSDRFSAERTGGSVSTLTIQRTQQEDSAVYLCASSQGQPYSNQPQHFGDGTRLSIL.

The V gene is TRBV6-5, the J gene TRBJ1-2; D is uncertain. Trimming removed 0 bases at V and 7 bases at J, with 15 bases between. The CDR3 is 15 residues long. CDR1 and CDR2 from the germline V gene are MNHEY and SVGAGI. The CDR3 DNA reads as TGTGCCAGCAGTTACTCGGCTGGGGTAGCCTCTGGCTACACCTTC. Its protein product is CASSYSAGVASGYTF.

There are a few counts of this clonotype. The V gene is TRBV5-4, the J gene TRBJ1-2, with D unresolved. The CDR3 runs 13 residues. Per germline, CDR1 SGHNT and CDR2 YYREEE (reference sequence). Trimming shortened V by 6 bases and J by 4 bases, and 13 bases separated the two germline ends. In DNA form, the CDR3 reads TGTGCCAGCACCGAATCGGTGGGCTATGGCTACACCTTC. This gives the protein CASTESVGYGYTF.

This clonotype showed up just a few times. The V call is TRBV5-1, the J call TRBJ1-4; tentative D call: TRBD1 (5 bases). V dropped 1 base and J dropped 5 bases, with 12 bases sitting between them. Germline CDR1 and CDR2: SGHRS and YFSETQ. The CDR3 contains 15 residues. The CDR3 nucleotides read TGCGCCAGCAGCTTGCAGGGTTTTCCGAATGAAAAACTGTTTTTT. It codes for CASSLQGFPNEKLFF.

In the case of this clonotype: One end of the junction varies from germline; a read error may be responsible. This chain joins TRBV7-2 and TRBJ2-5; 7 bases fit TRBD2. This CDR3 region has 13 residues. The germline CDR1 and CDR2 sequences are SGHTA and FQGNSA. CDR3 nucleotide sequence: TGTGCCAGCACCTTATTGGGGGGGGAGACCCAGTACTTC. Amino acid sequence: CASTLLGGETQYF.

The rearrangement links TRBV7-2 to TRBJ2-5, with D possibly matching TRBD1 (5 bases). V lost 5 bases, J lost 5 bases, and 15 bases lay in between. The CDR3 covers 14 residues. Germline lookup yields CDR1 SGHTA and CDR2 FQGNSA. The CDR3 here is CASSQQAPGETQYF. Here the CDR3 DNA reads TGTGCCAGCAGCCAACAGGCTCCGGGCGAGACCCAGTACTTC.

V and J are TRBV3-1 and TRBJ2-2; maybe TRBD2 (5 bases). Germline V gives CDR1 LGHDT, CDR2 YNNKEL (reference sequence). V was pared by 4 bases and J by 7 bases, with 13 bases between. The CDR3 sequence is 14 residues long. In DNA, the CDR3 is TGTGCCAGCAGCCGATACGGGATGGACGGGGAGCTGTTTTTT. The encoded protein is CASSRYGMDGELFF.

This clonotype has just a few counts. At one end, the junction sequence differs from germline, possibly due to a read error. The CDR3: CASSLEGRASHEQYF. In DNA, the CDR3 is TGTGCCAGCAGCTTAGAAGGCAGGGCCTCCCACGAGCAGTACTTC. The chain combines TRBV7-8 with TRBJ2-7; the D gene is possibly TRBD1 (5 bases). This CDR3 has 15 residues. Germline V gives CDR1 SGHVS, CDR2 FQNEAQ.

The V and J genes are TRBV5-6 and TRBJ2-7; no firm D call. Per the germline V gene, CDR1 is SGHDT and CDR2 is YYEEEE. The germline V and J ends were trimmed by 0 bases and 7 bases, with 14 bases remaining between them. The CDR3 runs to 14 residues. The CDR3 sequence is CASSLEGGWLEQYV. CDR3 in DNA: TGTGCCAGCAGCTTGGAGGGTGGGTGGTTGGAGCAGTACGTC.

This clonotype has just a few counts. This rearrangement joins TRBV5-6 to TRBJ2-7, with TRBD2 matching over 8 bases. Germline-derived CDR1 and CDR2 are SGHDT and YYEEEE. The ends lost 1 base at V and 0 bases at J; junction bases unmatched: 6. The CDR3 length is 16 residues. In DNA, the CDR3 is TGTGCCAGCAGCTTGTGGGGTAGCGGGGCCTCCTACGAGCAGTACGTC. This translates into CASSLWGSGASYEQYV.

The chain uses TRBV20-1 and TRBJ1-2; D call uncertain. Per germline, CDR1 DFQATT and CDR2 SNEGSKA (reference sequence). The CDR3 is made up of 13 amino acids. V was pared by 5 bases and J by 2 bases, with 12 bases between. The CDR3 region has the DNA TGCAGTGCTCCCCTTCGGGTCAACTATGGCTACACCTTC. Translated: CSAPLRVNYGYTF.

The rearrangement links TRBV6-1 to TRBJ2-3, with 13 positions matching TRBD2. The length of the CDR3 is 16 residues. Germline trimming cut 0 bases from V and 4 bases from J; bases unmatched to any gene: 1. The germline V gene encodes CDR1 MNHNS and CDR2 SASEGT. In nucleotides, the CDR3 is TGTGCCAGCAGTGAAGCTACTAGCGGGGGGGCAGATACGCAGTATTTT. This gives the protein CASSEATSGGADTQYF.

The chain joins TRBV5-1 to TRBJ1-5, with TRBD1 matching over 8 bases. Germline CDR1 is SGHRS and CDR2 is YFSETQ. This CDR3 is built from 15 residues. V dropped 4 bases and J dropped 2; count of bases not matched to a gene: 5. CDR3 sequence reads: CASSPWGQGNQPQHF. CDR3 nucleotide sequence: TGCGCCAGCAGCCCCTGGGGACAGGGCAATCAGCCCCAGCATTTT.

The genes are TRBV7-9 and TRBJ1-6; TRBD1 agrees at 9 bases. The CDR3 length is 15 residues. The germline V gene has CDR1 SEHNR and CDR2 FQNEAQ (reference sequence). The J segment lost 8 bases and the V segment lost 5 bases, leaving 7 bases of the junction unmatched. The DNA of the CDR3 is TGTGCCAGCAGCCCCCGGGGACAGGGTCATTCACCCCTCCACTTT. Translated, it gives CASSPRGQGHSPLHF. The whole variable domain, filled in from reference TRBV7-9 and TRBJ1-6, reads DTGVSQNPRHKITKRGQNVTFRCDPISEHNRLYWYRQTLGQGPEFLTYFQNEAQLEKSRLLSDRFSAERPKGSFSTLEIQRTEQGDSAMYLCASSPRGQGHSPLHFGNGTRLTVT.

This clonotype was observed a handful of times. The V gene is TRBV20-1, the J gene TRBJ2-3; D gene ambiguous. This CDR3 comprises 15 residues. Trimming removed 3 bases from V and 0 bases from J, with 13 bases in between. CDR1 is DFQATT and CDR2 is SNEGSKA in the germline V gene (reference sequence). The DNA for the CDR3 is TGCAGTGCTAGTTCTTACGCAACTAGCACAGATACGCAGTATTTT. Amino acids: CSASSYATSTDTQYF.